Reported below is one T cell receptor (beta chain). Its antigen is undetermined. This sample was taken from a study of shared clonotypes between healthy human individuals. General study points: Memory subsets generally showed smaller estimated richness than naive subsets did. The study drew on few donors, limiting represented genetic and exposure-history diversity.

Germline assignment: CDR1 LGHNT and CDR2 FRNRAP. CDR3 length: 16 residues. With V trimmed by 2 bases and J by 2 bases, 6 bases remained unmatched. Assay: immunoSEQ multiplex PCR; the TCRdb copy retains only in-frame clones and omits some. The sample records a few hundred thousand clones, around 96% being singletons. Sequences were obtained from memory CD8+ T cells sorted from blood. Sample subset: CD45RO+ cells pooled with CCR7-negative TemRA cells. This chain links TRBV12-5 with TRBJ2-3; 8 positions match TRBD2. This clonotype was sampled from a man aged 30 to 45 in good health. The DNA for the CDR3 is TGTGCTAGTGGTTTGAGGGTTAGCGGGACCACAGATACGCAGTATTTT. Protein: CASGLRVSGTTDTQYF.